Shown below are 8 T cell receptor beta chains from a single sample sequenced in a study of T cells in Graves' hyperthyroidism and ophthalmopathy. Amplified TCR beta CDR3 regions came from RNA transcripts. The HTBI primer set served for first-round RT-PCR of the TCR CDR3. Each CDR3 protein gets one entry after TCRdb re-called the multiplex PCR reads with MiXCR. The data contain hundreds of thousands of distinct CDR3 sequences, about 20% of them singletons. Material for sequencing was blood. The receptors derive from a man aged 35-49 years with Graves' ophthalmopathy.

This clonotype was seen many times. V and J are TRBV2 and TRBJ1-1, with 8 positions matching TRBD1. CDR1 is SNHLY, CDR2 FYNNEI, per germline. The CDR3 has 15 amino acids. With 1 base clipped from V and 1 base from J, the junction kept 2 bases outside the gene matches. The CDR3 sequence is CASSEGTGRNTEAFF. In nucleotides, the CDR3 is TGTGCCAGCAGTGAAGGGACAGGGCGGAACACTGAAGCTTTCTTT. The full variable domain, in which reference TRBV2 and TRBJ1-1 provide the parts outside the CDR3, is EPEVTQTPSHQVTQMGQEVILRCVPISNHLYFYWYRQILGQKVEFLVSFYNNEISEKSEIFDDQFSVERPDGSNFTLKIRSTKLEDSAMYFCASSEGTGRNTEAFFGQGTRLTVV.

This clonotype occurred a few times. The rearrangement joins TRBV6-1 to TRBJ1-6; 10 positions agree with TRBD1. CDR3 length equals 14 residues. Germline V gene sequence: CDR1 MNHNS, CDR2 SASEGT. V gave up 8 bases and J gave up 7 bases; unmatched junction bases: 5. CDR3 sequence (DNA): TGTGCCAGCGGACGGGACAGGGGAAATTCACCCCTCCACTTT. This codes for CASGRDRGNSPLHF.

In DNA form, the CDR3 reads TGCAGTGCTAGCGTCTCCCCAGGGGCCAATGAGCAGTTCTTC. Amino acids: CSASVSPGANEQFF. The chain combines TRBV20-1 with TRBJ2-1; TRBD1 might be the D (6 bases). The V gene's germline CDR1 is DFQATT and CDR2 SNEGSKA (reference sequence). The CDR3 sequence is 14 residues long. Trimming stripped 3 bases from V and 6 bases from J, with 15 bases between.

In its sample, this clonotype was seen a few times. The V call is TRBV12-3 or TRBV12-4, the J call TRBJ1-5; possible D gene TRBD1, 5 bases. Trimming pared 5 bases from V and 2 bases from J, leaving 10 bases between. CDR3 length equals 14 residues. CDR3 nucleotides: TGTGCCAGCAGTATAACAGGACGCAATCAGCCCCAGCATTTT. It encodes CASSITGRNQPQHF.

This clonotype was seen more than once but under ten times. This chain connects TRBV28 to TRBJ2-1; 8 bases align to TRBD1. V was clipped by 3 bases and J by 4 bases; unmatched bases: 17. The V gene's germline CDR1 is MDHEN and CDR2 SYDVKM. This CDR3 has 19 residues. In DNA, the CDR3 is TGTGCCAGCAGTTTCCCATTGCCCGGCGACAGGGGCCTTTACAATGAGCAGTTCTTC. It is translated as CASSFPLPGDRGLYNEQFF.

The chain is built from TRBV5-1 and TRBJ2-1; the D gene is possibly TRBD2 (6 bases). This CDR3 has 13 amino acids. V dropped 2 bases and J dropped 13 bases, with 16 bases sitting between them. Germline V lookup: CDR1 SGHRS, CDR2 YFSETQ. The CDR3 DNA follows: TGCGCCAGCAGCTTTGCGGGAAGGGAGACCCAGTTCTTC. Translated, it gives CASSFAGRETQFF.

This clonotype showed up just once. The rearrangement uses TRBV7-2 and TRBJ1-6; weak D call: TRBD1 (5 bases). Germline values: CDR1 SGHTA, CDR2 FQGNSA. V was shortened by 2 bases and J by 3 bases, with 14 bases between the two germline ends. This CDR3 contains 17 residues. The CDR3 region is CASSLIGARYYNSPLHF. Here the CDR3 DNA reads TGTGCCAGCAGCTTAATTGGGGCCAGATACTATAATTCACCCCTCCACTTT.

The rearrangement links TRBV5-5 to TRBJ2-3; TRBD2 matches at 8 bases. In germline, CDR1 is SGHKS, CDR2 YYEKEE (reference sequence). This CDR3 is 16 amino acids long. J gave up 2 bases and V 9 bases, and 14 bases lay outside the gene matches. The CDR3 spells CATRGSGADPTDTQYF. CDR3 sequence (DNA): TGTGCCACCCGGGGTAGCGGGGCTGACCCCACAGATACGCAGTATTTT.